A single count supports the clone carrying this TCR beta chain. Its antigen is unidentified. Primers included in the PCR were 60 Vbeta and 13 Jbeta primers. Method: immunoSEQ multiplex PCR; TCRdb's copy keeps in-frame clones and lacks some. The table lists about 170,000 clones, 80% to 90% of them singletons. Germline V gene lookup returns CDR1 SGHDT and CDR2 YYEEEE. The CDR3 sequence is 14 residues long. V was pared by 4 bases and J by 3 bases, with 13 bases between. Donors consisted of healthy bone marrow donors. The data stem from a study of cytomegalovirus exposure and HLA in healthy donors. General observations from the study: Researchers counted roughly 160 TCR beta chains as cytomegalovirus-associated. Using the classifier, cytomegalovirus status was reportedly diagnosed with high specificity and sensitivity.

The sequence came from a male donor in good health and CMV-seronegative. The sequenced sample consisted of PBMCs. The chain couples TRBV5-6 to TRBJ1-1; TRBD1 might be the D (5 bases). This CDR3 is CASSLGDSDTEAFF. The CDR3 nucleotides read TGTGCCAGCAGCCTAGGAGACAGCGACACTGAAGCTTTCTTT.